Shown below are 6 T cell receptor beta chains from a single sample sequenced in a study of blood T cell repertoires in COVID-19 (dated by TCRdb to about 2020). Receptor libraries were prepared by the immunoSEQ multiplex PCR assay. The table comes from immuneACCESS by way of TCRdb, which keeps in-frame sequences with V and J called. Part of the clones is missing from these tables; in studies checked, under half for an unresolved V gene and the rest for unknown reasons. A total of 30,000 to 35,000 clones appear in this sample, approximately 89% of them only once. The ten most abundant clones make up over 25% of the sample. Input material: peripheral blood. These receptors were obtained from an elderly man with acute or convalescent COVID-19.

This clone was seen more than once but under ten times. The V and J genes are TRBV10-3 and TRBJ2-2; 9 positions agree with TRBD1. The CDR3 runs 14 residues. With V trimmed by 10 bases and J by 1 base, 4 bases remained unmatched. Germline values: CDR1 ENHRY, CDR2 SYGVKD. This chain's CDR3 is CATGTGRNTGELFF. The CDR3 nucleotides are TGTGCCACCGGGACAGGGAGGAACACCGGGGAGCTGTTTTTT.

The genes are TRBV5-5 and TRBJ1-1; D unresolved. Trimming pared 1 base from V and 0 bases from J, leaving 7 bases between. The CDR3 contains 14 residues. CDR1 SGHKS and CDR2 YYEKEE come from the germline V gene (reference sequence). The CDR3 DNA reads TGTGCCAGCAGCTTGCACAGCCTGAACACTGAAGCTTTCTTT. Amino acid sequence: CASSLHSLNTEAFF.

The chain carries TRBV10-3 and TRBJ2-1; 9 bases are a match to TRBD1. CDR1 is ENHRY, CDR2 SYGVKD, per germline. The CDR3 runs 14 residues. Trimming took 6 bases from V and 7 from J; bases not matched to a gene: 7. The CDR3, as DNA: TGTGCCATCAGCGAAGGGACAGGGTTAAATGAGCAGTTCTTC. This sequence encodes CAISEGTGLNEQFF.

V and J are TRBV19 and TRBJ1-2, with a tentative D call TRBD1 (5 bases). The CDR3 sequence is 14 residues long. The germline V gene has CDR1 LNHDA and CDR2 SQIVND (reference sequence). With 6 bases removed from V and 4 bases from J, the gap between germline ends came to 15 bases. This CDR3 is CASSRDSNRYGYTF. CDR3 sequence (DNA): TGTGCCAGTAGCCGGGACTCCAATCGCTATGGCTACACCTTC.

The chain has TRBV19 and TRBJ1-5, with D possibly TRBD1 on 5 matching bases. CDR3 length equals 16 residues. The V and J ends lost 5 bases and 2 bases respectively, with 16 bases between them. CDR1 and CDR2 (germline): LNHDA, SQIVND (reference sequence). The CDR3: CASSARGGVGNQPQHF. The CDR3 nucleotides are TGTGCCAGTAGTGCCCGGGGAGGGGTAGGCAATCAGCCCCAGCATTTT. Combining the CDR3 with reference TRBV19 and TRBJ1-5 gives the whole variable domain DGGITQSPKYLFRKEGQNVTLSCEQNLNHDAMYWYRQDPGQGLRLIYYSQIVNDFQKGDIAEGYSVSREKKESFPLTVTSAQKNPTAFYLCASSARGGVGNQPQHFGDGTRLSIL.

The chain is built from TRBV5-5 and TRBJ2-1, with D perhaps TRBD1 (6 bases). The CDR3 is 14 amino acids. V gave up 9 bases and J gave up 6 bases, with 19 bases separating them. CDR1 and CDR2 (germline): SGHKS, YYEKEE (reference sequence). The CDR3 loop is CATNRELGINEQFF. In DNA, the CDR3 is TGTGCCACAAACAGGGAACTTGGGATCAATGAGCAGTTCTTC.